This T cell receptor (beta chain) was documented in a study of T cells in Graves' hyperthyroidism and ophthalmopathy. The CDR3 extends over 16 amino acids. V was pared by 3 bases and J by 4 bases, with 11 bases of the junction left unmatched. CDR1 is MDHEN and CDR2 is SYDVKM in the germline V gene. Study outcomes and limitations: Among clonotypes expanded in thyroid above 0.001, most were also found in blood. A model of 13 V-J features distinguished ophthalmopathy from stable hyperthyroidism.

This clonotype was counted a single time. Its matching antigen is unknown. The CDR3 regions of TCR beta were amplified from RNA transcripts. The HTBI set primed first-round TCR CDR3 RT-PCR. TCRdb re-derived calls from the multiplex PCR reads in MiXCR, one entry per CDR3 protein. The profile shows over 120,000 distinct CDR3 sequences, around 21% of them singletons. Patients having uncontrolled infection, another autoimmune disease, pregnancy or lactation were not included. Diagnosing involved the use of clinical symptoms, serum thyroxine and TRAb, thyroid ultrasound and orbital computed tomography. This receptor was identified in a woman in her 50s with Graves' hyperthyroidism that later progressed to Graves' ophthalmopathy. The specimen was blood. The chain joins TRBV28 to TRBJ2-5, with 7 bases fitting TRBD1. CDR3 loop: CASSFGTKGARETQYF. CDR3 in DNA: TGTGCCAGCAGTTTTGGAACGAAGGGGGCGCGAGAGACCCAGTACTTC.